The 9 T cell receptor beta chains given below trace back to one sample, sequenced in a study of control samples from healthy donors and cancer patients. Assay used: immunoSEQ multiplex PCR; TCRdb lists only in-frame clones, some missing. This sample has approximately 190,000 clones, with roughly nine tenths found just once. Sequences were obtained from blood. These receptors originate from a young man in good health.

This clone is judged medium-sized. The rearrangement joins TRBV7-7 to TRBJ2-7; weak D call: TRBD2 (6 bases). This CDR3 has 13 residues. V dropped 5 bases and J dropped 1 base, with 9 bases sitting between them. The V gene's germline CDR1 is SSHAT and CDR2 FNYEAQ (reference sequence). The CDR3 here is CASSPGTSYEQYF. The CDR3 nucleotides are TGTGCCAGCAGCCCGGGGACTTCCTACGAGCAGTACTTC.

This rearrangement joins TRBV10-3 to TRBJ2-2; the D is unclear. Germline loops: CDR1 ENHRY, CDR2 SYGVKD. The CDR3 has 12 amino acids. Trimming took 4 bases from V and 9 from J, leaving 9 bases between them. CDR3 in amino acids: CAISAMGWELFF. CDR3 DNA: TGTGCCATCAGTGCTATGGGGTGGGAGCTGTTTTTT.

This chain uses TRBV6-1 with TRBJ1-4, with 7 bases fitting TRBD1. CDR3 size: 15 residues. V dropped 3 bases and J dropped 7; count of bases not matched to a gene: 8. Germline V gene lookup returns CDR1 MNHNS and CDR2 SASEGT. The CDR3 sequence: CASSETTGSGEKLFF. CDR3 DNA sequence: TGTGCCAGCAGTGAGACGACAGGGAGTGGTGAAAAACTGTTTTTT.

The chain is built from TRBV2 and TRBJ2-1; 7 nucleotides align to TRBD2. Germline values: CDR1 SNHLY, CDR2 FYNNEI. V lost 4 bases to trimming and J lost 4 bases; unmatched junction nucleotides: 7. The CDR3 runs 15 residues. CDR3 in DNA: TGTGCCAGCAGTGGACAAACGGGGGGATACAATGAGCAGTTCTTC. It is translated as CASSGQTGGYNEQFF.

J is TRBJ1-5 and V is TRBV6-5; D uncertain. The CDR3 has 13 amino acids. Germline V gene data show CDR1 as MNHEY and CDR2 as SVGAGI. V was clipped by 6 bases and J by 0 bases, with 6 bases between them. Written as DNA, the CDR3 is TGTGCCAGCAGGTACAGTAGCAATCAGCCCCAGCATTTT. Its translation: CASRYSSNQPQHF.

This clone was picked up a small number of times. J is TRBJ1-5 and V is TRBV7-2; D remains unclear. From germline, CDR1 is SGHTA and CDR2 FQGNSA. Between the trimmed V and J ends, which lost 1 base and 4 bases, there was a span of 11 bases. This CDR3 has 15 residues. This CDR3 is CASSLGVQPNQPQHF. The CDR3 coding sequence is TGTGCCAGCAGCTTAGGGGTACAGCCAAATCAGCCCCAGCATTTT.

The CDR3 spells CASGEDASTDTQYF. The DNA for the CDR3 is TGTGCCAGCGGAGAGGACGCAAGCACAGATACGCAGTATTTT. The J gene is TRBJ2-3, the V gene TRBV2; D is unresolved. The CDR3 contains 14 residues. The germline V gene encodes CDR1 SNHLY and CDR2 FYNNEI. V gave up 8 bases and J gave up 0 bases, with 12 bases separating them.

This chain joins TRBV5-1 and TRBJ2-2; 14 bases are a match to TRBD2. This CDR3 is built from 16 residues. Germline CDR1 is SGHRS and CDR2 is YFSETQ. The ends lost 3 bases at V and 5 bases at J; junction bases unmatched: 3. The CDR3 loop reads CASSWGLAGVTGELFF. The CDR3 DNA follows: TGCGCCAGCAGCTGGGGACTAGCGGGGGTTACCGGGGAGCTGTTTTTT. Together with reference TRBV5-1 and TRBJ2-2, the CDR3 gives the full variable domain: KAGVTQTPRYLIKTRGQQVTLSCSPISGHRSVSWYQQTPGQGLQFLFEYFSETQRNKGNFPGRFSGRQFSNSRSEMNVSTLELGDSALYLCASSWGLAGVTGELFFGEGSRLTVL.

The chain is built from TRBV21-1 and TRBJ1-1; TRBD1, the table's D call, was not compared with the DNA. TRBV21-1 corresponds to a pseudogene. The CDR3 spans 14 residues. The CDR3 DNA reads TGTGCCAGCAGCAAAGGCAGGGGGGAGACTGAAGCTTTCTTT. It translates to CASSKGRGETEAFF.